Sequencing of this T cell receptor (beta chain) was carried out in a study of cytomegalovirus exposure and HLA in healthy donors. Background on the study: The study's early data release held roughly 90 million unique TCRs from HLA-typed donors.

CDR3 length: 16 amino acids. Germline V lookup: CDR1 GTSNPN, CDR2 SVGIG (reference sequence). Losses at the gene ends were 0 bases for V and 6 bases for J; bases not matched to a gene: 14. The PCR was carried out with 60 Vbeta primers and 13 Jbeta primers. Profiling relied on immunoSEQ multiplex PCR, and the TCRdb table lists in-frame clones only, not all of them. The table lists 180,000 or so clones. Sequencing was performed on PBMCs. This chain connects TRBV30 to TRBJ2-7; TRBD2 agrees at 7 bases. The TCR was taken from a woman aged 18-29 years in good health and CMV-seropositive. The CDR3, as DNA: TGTGCCTGGAGTGTAAGGGGCGGGAGCGGTGTTCGCGAGCAGTACTTC. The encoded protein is CAWSVRGGSGVREQYF.